Presented here are 11 T cell receptor beta chains from one specimen sequenced in a study of cytomegalovirus exposure and HLA in healthy donors. The PCR used 60 Vbeta and 13 Jbeta primers. TCRdb's copy holds only in-frame clones and misses some; the assay was immunoSEQ multiplex PCR. The sample holds approximately 150,000 clones, about 84% seen once. The source material was PBMCs. All receptors come from a man younger than 30 in good health and CMV-seronegative.

Comment on this clone: One end of the junction is discordant with germline, which a read error may explain. The chain combines TRBV5-8 with TRBJ1-2; D gene ambiguous. The CDR3 length is 11 residues. Germline V CDR1 and CDR2: SGHTS, YDEGEE. In DNA form, the CDR3 reads TGTGCCAGCAGCTCACCCCCGAGAGAAGCCTTC. Its protein is CASSSPPREAF.

V usage is TRBV14 and J usage is TRBJ2-5; 10 bases map to TRBD1. The germline CDR1 and CDR2 sequences are SGHDN and FVKESK. CDR3 length equals 16 residues. The trim removed 1 base at V and 1 base at J, leaving 3 bases unmatched. CDR3: CASSQATGGLQETQYF. The CDR3 DNA follows: TGTGCCAGCAGCCAAGCGACAGGGGGCCTCCAAGAGACCCAGTACTTC.

This clone has only a few counts. This chain uses TRBV6-6 with TRBJ2-7, with 8 bases matching TRBD1. The length of the CDR3 is 13 residues. CDR1 MNHNY and CDR2 SVGAGI come from the germline V gene (reference sequence). The V and J ends lost 7 bases and 1 base, in that order; junction bases with no gene match: 3. The CDR3 protein is CASTRTGSYEQYF. CDR3 nucleotide sequence: TGTGCCAGCACCAGGACAGGGTCCTACGAGCAGTACTTC.

J is TRBJ2-1 and V is TRBV6-1; 11 positions agree with TRBD2. J lost 6 bases, V lost 8 bases, and 9 bases had no gene match. Germline V gene lookup returns CDR1 MNHNS and CDR2 SASEGT. The CDR3 has 15 amino acids. CDR3 loop: CASGPLAGVANEQFF. The CDR3 bases are TGTGCCAGCGGGCCACTAGCGGGGGTAGCCAATGAGCAGTTCTTC.

The chain has TRBV28 and TRBJ2-7, with D possibly being TRBD1 (6 bases). Trimming took 4 bases from V and 2 from J, leaving 21 bases between them. The V gene's germline CDR1 is MDHEN and CDR2 SYDVKM. The CDR3 loop spans 17 amino acids. The CDR3 DNA reads TGTGCCAGCAGTTCAAACAGGGTGTTCACCCCCACCTACGAGCAGTACTTC. This translates into CASSSNRVFTPTYEQYF.

The chain couples TRBV4-1 to TRBJ2-2; D gene ambiguous. CDR3 size: 17 residues. From germline, CDR1 is MGHRA and CDR2 YSYEKL. V lost 1 base to trimming and J lost 5 bases, with 17 bases between them. The chain's CDR3 is CASSQVDLGWRTGELFF. The CDR3 region has the DNA TGCGCCAGCAGCCAAGTAGACCTAGGATGGAGAACCGGGGAGCTGTTTTTT.

The chain couples TRBV2 to TRBJ2-5; TRBD1 matches at 9 bases. The CDR3 loop spans 15 amino acids. In germline, CDR1 is SNHLY, CDR2 FYNNEI. V lost 7 bases to trimming and J lost 1 base; unmatched junction nucleotides: 7. The DNA for the CDR3 is TGTGCCAGCAACAGCCGGGACAGGGCCCAAGAGACCCAGTACTTC. It encodes CASNSRDRAQETQYF.

This chain links TRBV11-3 with TRBJ2-3; 8 bases are a match to TRBD2. The junction had 7 bases not matched to a gene; V was cut back by 0 bases and J by 2 bases. CDR1 is SGHNT, CDR2 YENEEA, per germline. This CDR3 comprises 17 residues. The DNA for the CDR3 is TGTGCCAGCAGCTTAGATCCCCAGCGGGGGACCACAGATACGCAGTATTTT. Its protein is CASSLDPQRGTTDTQYF.

This rearrangement joins TRBV7-3 to TRBJ2-2; possible D gene TRBD2, 5 bases. Germline-derived CDR1 and CDR2 are SGHTA and FQGTGA. This CDR3 contains 15 residues. Deletions cut 2 bases from V and 6 bases from J, with 13 bases between. In DNA form, the CDR3 reads TGTGCCAGCAGCTTATCCCTAGCTCGGCCCGGGGAGCTGTTTTTT. Protein: CASSLSLARPGELFF. Using reference TRBV7-3 and TRBJ2-2 for the parts outside the CDR3, the full variable domain is GAGVSQTPSNKVTEKGKYVELRCDPISGHTALYWYRQSLGQGPEFLIYFQGTGAADDSGLPNDRFFAVRPEGSVSTLKIQRTERGDSAVYLCASSLSLARPGELFFGEGSRLTVL.

The CDR3 nucleotides read TGTGCCAGCAGTGGGTATTCGGGGAGGGCTGGGACTGAAGCTTTCTTT. Translation gives CASSGYSGRAGTEAFF. The chain uses TRBV2 and TRBJ1-1; D gene uncertain. V lost 4 bases, J lost 5 bases, and 20 bases lay in between. The V gene's germline CDR1 is SNHLY and CDR2 FYNNEI. The CDR3 runs to 16 residues.

The chain uses TRBV5-4 and TRBJ1-2, with a tentative D call TRBD1 (6 bases). Germline values: CDR1 SGHNT, CDR2 YYREEE (reference sequence). The CDR3 length is 16 residues. V lost 6 bases and J lost 4, with 22 bases in between. In DNA, the CDR3 is TGTGCCAGCACGCAATTGGCAGGGGCAGGGTTCTATGGCTACACCTTC. Its protein product is CASTQLAGAGFYGYTF.